The T cell receptor beta chain described here comes from a study of T cell repertoires in cytomegalovirus infection. The germline gives CDR1 MNHEY, CDR2 SMNVEV (reference sequence). The CDR3 is 15 residues long. Between the trimmed V and J ends, which lost 0 bases and 4 bases, there was a span of 12 bases. This clonotype was observed a handful of times. What it binds is not known. TCRdb reanalysed the reads using MiXCR and keeps one entry per CDR3 protein. The sample includes fewer than 950,000 distinct CDR3 sequences, around a third seen only once; the top ten take around 11%. V gene TRBV27 combines with J gene TRBJ1-2; no clear D. Here the sequenced sample was cultured CD8+ T cells from PBMCs, taken from culture after CMV antigen stimulation. The receptor was isolated from a human donor in good health (CMV status not recorded). Some clones in this sample may be carry-over from other donors' samples. CDR3 sequence reads: CASSLSSVRVYGYTF. CDR3 DNA sequence: TGTGCCAGCAGTTTATCGTCGGTTCGGGTCTATGGCTACACCTTC.